Described below is a single T cell receptor (beta chain) sequence and its context. The antigen remains undetermined. The record originates from a study of CD8+ T cells in alopecia areata. RNA extraction and reverse transcription yielded cDNA as sequencing template. Using immunoSEQ multiplex PCR, the repertoire was profiled, and TCRdb retains in-frame clones only, with some absent. The sample holds about 210,000 clones; approximately 40% are singletons and the top ten take about 2.4%. Germline values: CDR1 ENHRY, CDR2 SYGVKD. This CDR3 has 14 amino acids. Treatment given: oral pan-JAK inhibitor, 5-10 mg twice daily. From PBMCs, CD4+ and CD8+ T cells were sorted. Study-level findings and limits: Tofacitinib did not eliminate many expanded lesional clones from scalp or blood. Within the top 100, expanded CD8+ clones significantly decreased with tofacitinib, as did scalp clonality.

The clonotype was recovered from a human donor with alopecia areata. V usage is TRBV10-3 and J usage is TRBJ2-5; possible D gene TRBD1, 6 bases. The DNA end is a closer match to TRBJ2-7, so the J assignment may be wrong. Source: CD4+ T cells sorted from blood, taken at approximately week 39, from a patient treated with tofacitinib. The CDR3 nucleotides are TGTGCCATCAGTGATTGGGACAACTCCTACGAGCAGTACTTC. Translating gives CAISDWDNSYEQYF.